This T cell receptor beta chain was captured in a study of control samples from healthy donors and cancer patients. Germline loops: CDR1 SEHNR, CDR2 FQNEAQ (reference sequence). J lost 2 bases, V lost 0 bases, and 4 bases had no gene match. The CDR3 has 17 residues. Sequencing was performed with immunoSEQ multiplex PCR; in TCRdb, only in-frame clones are kept and a portion is missing. The sample shows some 140,000 clones, about 94% of them seen only once. Sequenced material: blood. The chain combines TRBV7-9 with TRBJ1-5, with 10 bases matching TRBD1. The sequence derives from a man aged 40-49 years in good health. For the CDR3, the DNA is TGTGCCAGCAGCTTAGCGGGACAGGGGTGGGGCAATCAGCCCCAGCATTTT. This translates into CASSLAGQGWGNQPQHF.